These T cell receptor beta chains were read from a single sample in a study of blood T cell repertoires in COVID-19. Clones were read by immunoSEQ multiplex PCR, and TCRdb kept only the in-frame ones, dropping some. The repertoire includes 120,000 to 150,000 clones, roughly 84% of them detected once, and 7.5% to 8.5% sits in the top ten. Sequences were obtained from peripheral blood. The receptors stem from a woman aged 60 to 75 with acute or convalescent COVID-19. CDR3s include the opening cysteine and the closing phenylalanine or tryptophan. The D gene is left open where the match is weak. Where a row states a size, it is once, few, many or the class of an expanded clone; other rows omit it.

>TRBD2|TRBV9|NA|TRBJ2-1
CASSVVSGGGEQFF
TGTGCCAGCAGCGTAGTGTCGGGGGGAGGGGAGCAGTTCTTC
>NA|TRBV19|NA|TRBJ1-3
CASSQGRSGNTIYF
TGTGCCAGTAGCCAGGGCCGCTCTGGAAACACCATATATTTT
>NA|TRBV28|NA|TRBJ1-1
CASSLSRALPYTEAFF
TGTGCCAGCAGTCTCTCCAGGGCCCTACCGTACACTGAAGCTTTCTTT
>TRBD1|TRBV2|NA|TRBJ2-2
CASSPDRAGGELFF
TGTGCCAGCAGTCCAGACAGGGCGGGCGGGGAGCTGTTTTTT
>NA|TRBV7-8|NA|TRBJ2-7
CASSLPTGPTYEQYF
TGTGCCAGCAGCTTACCGACAGGACCTACCTACGAGCAGTACTTC
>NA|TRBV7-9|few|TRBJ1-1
CASSSIGLENTEAFF
TGTGCCAGCAGCTCCATTGGGCTGGAGAACACTGAAGCTTTCTTT
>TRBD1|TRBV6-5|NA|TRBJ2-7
CASSRTGTYYEQYF
TGTGCCAGCAGTCGGACAGGGACATACTACGAGCAGTACTTC
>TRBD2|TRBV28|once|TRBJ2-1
CASSSGLAAYNEQFF
TGTGCCAGCAGTTCAGGCCTAGCGGCCTACAATGAGCAGTTCTTC
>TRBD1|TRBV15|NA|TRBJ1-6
CATSLGQGNSPLHF
TGTGCCACCTCCCTCGGACAGGGCAATTCACCCCTCCACTTT
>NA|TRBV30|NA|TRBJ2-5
CAWIWAGTQYF
TGTGCCTGGATCTGGGCGGGGACCCAGTACTTC
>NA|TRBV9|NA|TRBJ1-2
CASSVTGNYGYTF
TGTGCCAGCAGCGTCACGGGAAACTATGGCTACACCTTC
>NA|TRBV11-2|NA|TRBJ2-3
CASSLDADTQYF
TGTGCCAGCAGCTTAGACGCAGATACGCAGTATTTT
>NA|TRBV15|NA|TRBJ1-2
CATSRGGSVGYTF
TGTGCCACCAGCAGAGGAGGGTCTGTCGGCTACACCTTC
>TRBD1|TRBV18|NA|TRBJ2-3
CASSPGTGTDTQYF
TGTGCCAGCTCACCGGGGACAGGGACAGATACGCAGTATTTT
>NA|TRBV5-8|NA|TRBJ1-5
CASSFYGNQPQHF
TGTGCCAGCAGCTTCTACGGCAATCAGCCCCAGCATTTT
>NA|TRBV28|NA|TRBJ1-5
CASRTGNQPQHF
TGTGCCAGCAGGACAGGAAATCAGCCCCAGCATTTT
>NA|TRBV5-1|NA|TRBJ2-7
CASSPSRGSTGQYF
TGCGCCAGCAGCCCCTCGCGAGGTTCTACGGGGCAGTACTTC
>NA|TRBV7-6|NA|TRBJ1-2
CASSSLWSDGYTF
TGTGCCAGCAGCTCGTTGTGGTCGGATGGCTACACCTTC
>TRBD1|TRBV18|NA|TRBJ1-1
CASSPPGQFSTEAFF
TGTGCCAGCTCACCACCGGGACAGTTTTCGACTGAAGCTTTCTTT
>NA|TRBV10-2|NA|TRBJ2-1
CASSETRGGWDDEQFF
TGCGCCAGCAGTGAGACGCGCGGGGGCTGGGACGATGAGCAGTTCTTC
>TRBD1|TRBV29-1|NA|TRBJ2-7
CSVGTEHEQYF
TGCAGCGTAGGGACAGAGCACGAGCAGTACTTC
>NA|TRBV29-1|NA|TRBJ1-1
CSVEQGGTEAFF
TGCAGCGTTGAACAGGGCGGCACTGAAGCTTTCTTT
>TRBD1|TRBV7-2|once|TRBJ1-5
CASSLRQGGQPQHF
TGTGCCAGCAGCTTACGACAGGGAGGTCAGCCCCAGCATTTT
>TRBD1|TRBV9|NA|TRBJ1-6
CASRGTGDSPLHF
TGTGCCTCACGTGGGACAGGGGATTCACCCCTCCACTTT
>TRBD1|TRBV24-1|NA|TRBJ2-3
CATSDRDSWLLGTDTQYF
TGTGCCACCAGTGACCGGGACAGTTGGTTATTAGGCACAGATACGCAGTATTTT
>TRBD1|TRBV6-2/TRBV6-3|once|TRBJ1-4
CASSPGQGLFVELFF
TGTGCCAGCAGCCCGGGACAGGGTCTTTTTGTGGAACTGTTTTTT
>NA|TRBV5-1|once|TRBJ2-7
CASSTDSYEQYF
TGCGCCAGCAGCACGGACAGCTACGAGCAGTACTTC
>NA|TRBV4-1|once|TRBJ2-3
CASSQGWAGTDTQYF
TGCGCCAGCAGCCAAGGATGGGCGGGGACAGATACGCAGTATTTT
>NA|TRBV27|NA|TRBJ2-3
CASSRQGFVADTQYF
TGTGCCAGCAGCCGTCAGGGGTTTGTCGCAGATACGCAGTATTTT
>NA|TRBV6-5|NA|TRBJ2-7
CASNAAPVLVEQYF
TGTGCCAGCAATGCCGCTCCCGTTCTAGTCGAGCAGTACTTC
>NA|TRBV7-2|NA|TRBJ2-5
CASSTDRETQYF
TGTGCCAGCAGCACTGATCGGGAGACCCAGTACTTC
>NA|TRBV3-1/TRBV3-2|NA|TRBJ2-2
CASSQHIGVNTGELFF
TGTGCCAGCAGCCAGCACATTGGAGTGAACACCGGGGAGCTGTTTTTT